This note documents a single T cell receptor (beta chain) sequence. The sample's time point: baseline, week 1 (first vaccination visit). Treatment meaning: pre-vaccination baseline after standard-of-care therapy. Some clones are missing from TCRdb's copy, which holds only in-frame ones; the method was immunoSEQ multiplex PCR. The repertoire holds some 22,000 clones, with roughly nine tenths as singletons. This entry belongs to a study of a mutant IDH1 vaccine in newly diagnosed glioma. Study at large: Males made up approximately 62% and females around 38% of treated patients, whose mean age was approximately 41 years.

This CDR3 has 14 residues. The germline V gene encodes CDR1 LNHDA and CDR2 SQIVND (reference sequence). The trim removed 5 bases at V and 5 bases at J, leaving 5 bases unmatched. This sequence was found in a man aged 25-45 years with glioma. The V gene is TRBV19, the J gene TRBJ2-5; 10 bases align to TRBD1. Sequencing used PBMCs, obtained from a glioma patient treated with radiotherapy, temozolomide or both. This chain's CDR3 is CASSATGGAETQYF. DNA for the CDR3: TGTGCCAGTAGTGCGACAGGGGGCGCGGAGACCCAGTACTTC.